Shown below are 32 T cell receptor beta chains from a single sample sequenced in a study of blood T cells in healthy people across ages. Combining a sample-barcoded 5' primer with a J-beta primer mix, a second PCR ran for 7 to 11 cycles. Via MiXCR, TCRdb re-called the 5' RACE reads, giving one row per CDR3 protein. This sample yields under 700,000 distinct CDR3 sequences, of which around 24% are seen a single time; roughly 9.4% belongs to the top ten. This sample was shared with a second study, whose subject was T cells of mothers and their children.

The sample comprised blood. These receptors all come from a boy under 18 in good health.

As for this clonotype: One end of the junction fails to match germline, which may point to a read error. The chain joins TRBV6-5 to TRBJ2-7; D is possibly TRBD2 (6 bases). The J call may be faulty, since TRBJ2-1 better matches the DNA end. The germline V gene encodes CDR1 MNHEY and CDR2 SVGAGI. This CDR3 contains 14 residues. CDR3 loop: CASSYGGEMNGQFF. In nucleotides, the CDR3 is TGTGCCAGCAGTTACGGCGGGGAGATGAATGGGCAGTTCTTC.

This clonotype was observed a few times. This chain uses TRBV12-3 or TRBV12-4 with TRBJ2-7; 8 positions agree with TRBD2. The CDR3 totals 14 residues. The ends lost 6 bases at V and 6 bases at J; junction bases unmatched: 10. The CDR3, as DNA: TGTGCCAGCAGCCATCGGGGGGGGCTAGGCGAGCAGTACTTC. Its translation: CASSHRGGLGEQYF.

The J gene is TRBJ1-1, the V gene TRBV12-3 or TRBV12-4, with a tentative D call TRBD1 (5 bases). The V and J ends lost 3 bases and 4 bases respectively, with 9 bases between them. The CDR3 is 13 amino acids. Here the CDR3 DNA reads TGTGCCAGCAGTTTCAAGCAGGGCACTGAAGCTTTCTTT. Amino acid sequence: CASSFKQGTEAFF.

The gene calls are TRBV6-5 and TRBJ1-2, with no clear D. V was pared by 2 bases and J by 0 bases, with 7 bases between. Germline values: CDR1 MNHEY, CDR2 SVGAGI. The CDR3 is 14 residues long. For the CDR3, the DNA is TGTGCCAGCAGTTACGCAGGAGCTAACTATGGCTACACCTTC. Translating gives CASSYAGANYGYTF.

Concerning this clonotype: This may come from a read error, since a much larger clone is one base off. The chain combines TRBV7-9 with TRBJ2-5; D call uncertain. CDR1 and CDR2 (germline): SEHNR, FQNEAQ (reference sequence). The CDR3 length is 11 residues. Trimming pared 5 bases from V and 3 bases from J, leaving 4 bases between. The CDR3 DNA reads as TGTGCCAGCAGCAAGGAAGAGACCCAGTACTTC. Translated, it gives CASSKEETQYF.

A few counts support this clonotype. CDR3 in amino acids: CASSLGGGRSLEGYTF. CDR3 bases: TGTGCCAGCAGCCTTGGGGGGGGCCGCAGCCTAGAAGGCTACACCTTC. The chain has TRBV7-9 and TRBJ1-2; D may be TRBD1 (6 bases). This CDR3 comprises 16 residues. V was cut by 5 bases and J by 8 bases, with 24 bases left in between. Germline lookup yields CDR1 SEHNR and CDR2 FQNEAQ (reference sequence).

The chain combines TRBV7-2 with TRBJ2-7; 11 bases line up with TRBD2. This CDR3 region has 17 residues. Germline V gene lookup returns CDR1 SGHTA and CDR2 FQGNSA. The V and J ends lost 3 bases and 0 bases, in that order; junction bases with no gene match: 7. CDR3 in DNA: TGTGCCAGCAGCTTCGAACCACTAGCGGGAGTCTCCTACGAGCAGTACTTC. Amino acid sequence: CASSFEPLAGVSYEQYF.

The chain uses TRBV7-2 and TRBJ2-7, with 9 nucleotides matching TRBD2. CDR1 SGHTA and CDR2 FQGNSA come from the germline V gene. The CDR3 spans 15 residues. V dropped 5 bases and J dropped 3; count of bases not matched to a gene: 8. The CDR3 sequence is CASSVSGRGDYEQYF. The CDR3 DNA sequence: TGTGCCAGCAGCGTTAGCGGGAGAGGAGACTACGAGCAGTACTTC.

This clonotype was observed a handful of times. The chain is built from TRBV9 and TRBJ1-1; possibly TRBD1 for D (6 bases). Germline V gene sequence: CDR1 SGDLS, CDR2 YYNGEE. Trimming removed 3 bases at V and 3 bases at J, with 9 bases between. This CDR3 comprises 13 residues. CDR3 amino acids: CASSGQAYTEAFF. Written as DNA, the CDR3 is TGTGCCAGCAGCGGACAGGCCTACACTGAAGCTTTCTTT.

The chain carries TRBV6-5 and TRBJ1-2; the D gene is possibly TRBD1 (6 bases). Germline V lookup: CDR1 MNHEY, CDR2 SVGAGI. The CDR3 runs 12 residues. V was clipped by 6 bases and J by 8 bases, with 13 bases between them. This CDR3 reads CASRQQGWGYTF. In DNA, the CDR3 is TGTGCCAGCAGACAACAGGGTTGGGGCTACACCTTC.

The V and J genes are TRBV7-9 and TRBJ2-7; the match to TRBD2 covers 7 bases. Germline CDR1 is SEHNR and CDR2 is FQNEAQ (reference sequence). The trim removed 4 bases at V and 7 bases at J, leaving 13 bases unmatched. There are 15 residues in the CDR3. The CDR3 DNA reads TGTGCCAGCAGCTCCCGGACTAGTATTCTCTCGGAGCAGTACTTC. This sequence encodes CASSSRTSILSEQYF.

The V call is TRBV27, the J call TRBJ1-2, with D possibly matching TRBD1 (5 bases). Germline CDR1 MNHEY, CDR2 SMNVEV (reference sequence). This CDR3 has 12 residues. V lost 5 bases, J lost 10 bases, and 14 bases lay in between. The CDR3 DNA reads TGTGCCAGCAGTGCCCCCGGGACCCACTACACCTTC. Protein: CASSAPGTHYTF.

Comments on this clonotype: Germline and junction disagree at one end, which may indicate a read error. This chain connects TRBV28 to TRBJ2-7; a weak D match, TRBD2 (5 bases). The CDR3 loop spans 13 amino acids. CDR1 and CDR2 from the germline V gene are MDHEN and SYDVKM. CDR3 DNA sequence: TGTGCCAGCAGGGCTAGCTCCTCCTCCGAGCAGTACTTC. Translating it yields CASRASSSSEQYF. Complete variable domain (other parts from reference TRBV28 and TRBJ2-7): DVKVTQSSRYLVKRTGEKVFLECVQDMDHENMFWYRQDPGLGLRLIYFSYDVKMKEKGDIPEGYSVSREKKERFSLILESASTNQTSMYLCASRASSSSEQYFGPGTRLTVT.

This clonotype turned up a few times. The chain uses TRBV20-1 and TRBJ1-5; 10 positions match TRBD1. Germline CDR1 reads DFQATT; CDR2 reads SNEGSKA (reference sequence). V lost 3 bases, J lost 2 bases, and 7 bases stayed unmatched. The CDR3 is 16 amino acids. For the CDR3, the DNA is TGCAGTGCTAGGCCCTCCGGGACAGGGGGCAATCAGCCCCAGCATTTT. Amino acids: CSARPSGTGGNQPQHF.

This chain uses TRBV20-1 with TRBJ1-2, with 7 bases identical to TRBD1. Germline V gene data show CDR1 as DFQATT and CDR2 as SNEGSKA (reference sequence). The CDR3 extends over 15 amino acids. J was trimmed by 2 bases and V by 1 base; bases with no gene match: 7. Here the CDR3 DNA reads TGCAGTGCTAGAGGTGGGCCGGGACAGAACTATGGCTACACCTTC. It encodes CSARGGPGQNYGYTF.

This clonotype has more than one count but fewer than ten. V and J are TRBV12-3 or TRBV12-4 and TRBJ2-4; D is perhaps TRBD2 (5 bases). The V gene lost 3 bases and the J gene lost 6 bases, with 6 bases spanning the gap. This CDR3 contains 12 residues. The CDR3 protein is CASSFRGNIQYF. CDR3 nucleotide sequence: TGTGCCAGCAGTTTCCGGGGAAACATTCAGTACTTC.

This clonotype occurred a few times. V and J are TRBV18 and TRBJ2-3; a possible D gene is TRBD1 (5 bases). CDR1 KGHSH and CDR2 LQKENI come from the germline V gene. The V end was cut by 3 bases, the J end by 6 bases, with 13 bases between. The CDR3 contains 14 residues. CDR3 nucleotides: TGTGCCAGCTCACCGGACACCGTTAGGGATACGCAGTATTTT. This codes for CASSPDTVRDTQYF.

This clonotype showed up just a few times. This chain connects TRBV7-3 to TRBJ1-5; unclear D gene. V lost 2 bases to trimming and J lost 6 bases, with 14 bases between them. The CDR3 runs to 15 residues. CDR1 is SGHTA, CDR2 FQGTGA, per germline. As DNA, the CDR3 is TGTGCCAGCAGCTTATGGTTGTCGGTCGCTCAGCCCCAGCATTTT. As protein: CASSLWLSVAQPQHF.

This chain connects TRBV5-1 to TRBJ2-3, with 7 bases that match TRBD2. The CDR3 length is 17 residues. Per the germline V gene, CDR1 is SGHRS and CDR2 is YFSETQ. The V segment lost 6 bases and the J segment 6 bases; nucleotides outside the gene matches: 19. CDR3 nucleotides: TGCGCCAGCAACAATTGGAGGGAGGGGCTAGCTGTCGATACGCAGTATTTT. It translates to CASNNWREGLAVDTQYF. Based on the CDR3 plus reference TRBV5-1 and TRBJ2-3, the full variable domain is KAGVTQTPRYLIKTRGQQVTLSCSPISGHRSVSWYQQTPGQGLQFLFEYFSETQRNKGNFPGRFSGRQFSNSRSEMNVSTLELGDSALYLCASNNWREGLAVDTQYFGPGTRLTVL.

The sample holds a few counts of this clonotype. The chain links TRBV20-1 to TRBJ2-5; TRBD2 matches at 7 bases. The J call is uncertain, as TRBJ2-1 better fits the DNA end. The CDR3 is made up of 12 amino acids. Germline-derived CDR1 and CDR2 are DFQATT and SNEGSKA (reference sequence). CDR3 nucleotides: TGCAGTGCTCCGGAGGTAGCGGGTGAGCAGTTCTTC. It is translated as CSAPEVAGEQFF.

CDR3 coding DNA: TGTGCCAGCAGTCGACCGCCGAACCCCTACGAGCAGTACTTC. This gives the protein CASSRPPNPYEQYF. V and J are TRBV28 and TRBJ2-5; no definite D call. With the DNA end fitting TRBJ2-7 better, the J assignment may be wrong. CDR1 is MDHEN, CDR2 SYDVKM, per germline. The CDR3 sequence is 14 residues long.

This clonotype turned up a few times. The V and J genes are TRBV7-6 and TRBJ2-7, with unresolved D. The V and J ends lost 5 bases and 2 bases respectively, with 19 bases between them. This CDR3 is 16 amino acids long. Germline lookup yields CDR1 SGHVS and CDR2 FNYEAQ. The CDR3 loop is CASSPPSSGSPYEQYF. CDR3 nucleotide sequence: TGTGCCAGCAGCCCCCCGTCGTCCGGGTCCCCCTACGAGCAGTACTTC.

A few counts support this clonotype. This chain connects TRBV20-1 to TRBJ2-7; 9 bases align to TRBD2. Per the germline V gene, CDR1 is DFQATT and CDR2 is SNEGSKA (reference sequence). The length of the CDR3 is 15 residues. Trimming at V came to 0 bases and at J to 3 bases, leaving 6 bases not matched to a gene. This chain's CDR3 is CSARDSGSPFYEQYF. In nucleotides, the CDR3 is TGCAGTGCTAGAGATAGCGGGAGTCCCTTCTACGAGCAGTACTTC.

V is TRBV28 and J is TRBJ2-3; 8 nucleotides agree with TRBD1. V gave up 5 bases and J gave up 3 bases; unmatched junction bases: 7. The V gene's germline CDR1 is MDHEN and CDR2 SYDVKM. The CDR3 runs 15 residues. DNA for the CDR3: TGTGCCAGCAGTCCCAGGGGGCGCATGACAGATACGCAGTATTTT. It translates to CASSPRGRMTDTQYF.

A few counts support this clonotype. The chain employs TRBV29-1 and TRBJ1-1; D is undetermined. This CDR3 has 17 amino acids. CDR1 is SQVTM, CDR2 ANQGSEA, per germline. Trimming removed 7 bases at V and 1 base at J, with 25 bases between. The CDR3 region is CSARIPKGIPANTEAFF. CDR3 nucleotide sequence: TGCAGCGCCAGAATCCCGAAAGGGATCCCGGCGAACACTGAAGCTTTCTTT.

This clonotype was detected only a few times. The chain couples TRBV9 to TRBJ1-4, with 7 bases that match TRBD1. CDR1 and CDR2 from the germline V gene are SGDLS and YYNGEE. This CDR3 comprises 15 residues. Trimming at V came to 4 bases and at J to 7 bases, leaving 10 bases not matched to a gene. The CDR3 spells CASSFRPGTAEKLFF. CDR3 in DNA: TGTGCCAGCAGCTTTCGACCCGGGACAGCTGAAAAACTGTTTTTT.

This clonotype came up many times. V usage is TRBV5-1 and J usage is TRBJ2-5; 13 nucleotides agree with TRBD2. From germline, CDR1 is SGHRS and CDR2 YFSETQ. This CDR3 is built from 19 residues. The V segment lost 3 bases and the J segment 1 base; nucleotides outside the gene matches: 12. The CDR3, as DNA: TGCGCCAGCAGCTCGCGGACTAGCGGGAGAAAAGGATTCCAAGAGACCCAGTACTTC. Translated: CASSSRTSGRKGFQETQYF.

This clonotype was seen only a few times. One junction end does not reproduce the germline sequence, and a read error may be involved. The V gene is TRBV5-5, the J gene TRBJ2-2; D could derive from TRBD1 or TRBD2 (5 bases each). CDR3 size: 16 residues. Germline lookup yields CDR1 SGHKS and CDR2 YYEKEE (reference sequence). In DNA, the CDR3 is TGTACCAGCAGCCTAGGGGTCGGACCGGGGACCGGGGAGCTGTTTTTT. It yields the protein CTSSLGVGPGTGELFF.

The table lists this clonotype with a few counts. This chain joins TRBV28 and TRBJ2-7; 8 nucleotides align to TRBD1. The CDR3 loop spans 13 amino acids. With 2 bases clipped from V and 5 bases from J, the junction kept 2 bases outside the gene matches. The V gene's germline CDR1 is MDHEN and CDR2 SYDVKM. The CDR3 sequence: CASSLQGADEQYF. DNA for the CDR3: TGTGCCAGCAGTTTACAGGGGGCCGACGAGCAGTACTTC. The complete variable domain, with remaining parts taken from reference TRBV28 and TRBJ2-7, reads DVKVTQSSRYLVKRTGEKVFLECVQDMDHENMFWYRQDPGLGLRLIYFSYDVKMKEKGDIPEGYSVSREKKERFSLILESASTNQTSMYLCASSLQGADEQYFGPGTRLTVT.

CDR3 in amino acids: CASSLAGTLFENIQYF. The CDR3 DNA reads as TGTGCCAGCAGCTTAGCAGGGACCCTCTTTGAAAACATTCAGTACTTC. The chain recombines TRBV7-9 with TRBJ2-4, with D possibly being TRBD1 or TRBD2 (5 bases each). The CDR3 extends over 16 amino acids. V was clipped by 0 bases and J by 5 bases, with 14 bases between them. Germline loops: CDR1 SEHNR, CDR2 FQNEAQ (reference sequence).

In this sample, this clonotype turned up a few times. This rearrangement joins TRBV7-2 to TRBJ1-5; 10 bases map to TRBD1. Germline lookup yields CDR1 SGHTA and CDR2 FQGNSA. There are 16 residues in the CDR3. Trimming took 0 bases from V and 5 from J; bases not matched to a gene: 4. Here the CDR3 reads CASSLATGGTHQPQHF. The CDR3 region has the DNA TGTGCCAGCAGCTTAGCGACAGGGGGCACCCATCAGCCCCAGCATTTT.

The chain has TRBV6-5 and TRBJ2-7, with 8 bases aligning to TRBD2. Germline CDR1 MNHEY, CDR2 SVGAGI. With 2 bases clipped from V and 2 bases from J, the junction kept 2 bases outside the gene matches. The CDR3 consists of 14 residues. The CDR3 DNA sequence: TGTGCCAGCAGTTACCGGCGGGGGGCCTACGAGCAGTACTTC. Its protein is CASSYRRGAYEQYF.